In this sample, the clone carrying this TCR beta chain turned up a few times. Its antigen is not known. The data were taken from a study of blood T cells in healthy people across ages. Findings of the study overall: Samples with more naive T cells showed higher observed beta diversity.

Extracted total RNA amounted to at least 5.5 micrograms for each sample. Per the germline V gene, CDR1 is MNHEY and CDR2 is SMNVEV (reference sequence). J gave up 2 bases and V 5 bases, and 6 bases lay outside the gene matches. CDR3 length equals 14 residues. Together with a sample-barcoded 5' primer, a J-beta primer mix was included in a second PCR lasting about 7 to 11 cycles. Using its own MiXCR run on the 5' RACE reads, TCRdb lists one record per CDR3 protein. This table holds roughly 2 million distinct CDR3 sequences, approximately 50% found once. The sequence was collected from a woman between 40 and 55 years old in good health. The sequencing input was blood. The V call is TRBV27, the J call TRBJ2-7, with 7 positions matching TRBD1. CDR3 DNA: TGTGCCAGCAGTAACGGGGACAGTACCTACGAGCAGTACTTC. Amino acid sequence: CASSNGDSTYEQYF.